This T cell receptor (beta chain) stems from a study of cytomegalovirus exposure and HLA in healthy donors. Notes on the study in general: Likely technical artifact: a cluster of highly shared sequence variants. Compared with the roughly 670-donor mean, an Asian-associated ancestry cluster reportedly had fewer N-insertions, according to a later analysis.

The PCR was carried out with 60 Vbeta primers and 13 Jbeta primers. Using immunoSEQ multiplex PCR, the repertoire was profiled, and TCRdb retains in-frame clones only, with some absent. The table includes more than 150,000 clones, around 86% detected once. Turning to this clone: Its antigen is not known.

The CDR3 length is 12 residues. Trimming took off 5 bases at V and 6 bases at J, with 10 bases between the two ends. Germline assignment: CDR1 MDHEN and CDR2 SYDVKM. The rearrangement links TRBV28 to TRBJ1-1, with D tentatively TRBD1 (5 bases). Material: PBMCs. This receptor was obtained from a man in his forties in good health and CMV-seropositive. CDR3 DNA sequence: TGTGCCAGCAGTCCCTGGGGCCCTGAAGCTTTCTTT. It codes for CASSPWGPEAFF.